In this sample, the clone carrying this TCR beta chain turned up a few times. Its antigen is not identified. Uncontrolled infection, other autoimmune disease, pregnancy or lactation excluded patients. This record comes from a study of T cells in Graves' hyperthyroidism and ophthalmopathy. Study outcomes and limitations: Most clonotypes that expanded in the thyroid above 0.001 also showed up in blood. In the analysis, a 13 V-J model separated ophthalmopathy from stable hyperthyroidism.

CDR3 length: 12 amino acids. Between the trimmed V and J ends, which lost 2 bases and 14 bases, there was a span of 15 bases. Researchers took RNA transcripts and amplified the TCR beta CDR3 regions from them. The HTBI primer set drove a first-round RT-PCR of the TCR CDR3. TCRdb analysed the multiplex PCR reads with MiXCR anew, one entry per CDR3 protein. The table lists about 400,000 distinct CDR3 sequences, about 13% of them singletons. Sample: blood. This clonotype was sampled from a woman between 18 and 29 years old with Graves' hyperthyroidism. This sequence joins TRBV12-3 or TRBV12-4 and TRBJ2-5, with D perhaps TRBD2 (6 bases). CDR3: CASSLLTGEKYF. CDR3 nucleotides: TGTGCCAGCAGTTTACTCACGGGAGAAAAATACTTC.